The 18 T cell receptor beta chains below come from one sample, sequenced in a study of blood T cells in healthy people across ages. Primed by a sample-barcoded 5' primer and a J-beta primer mix, a second PCR proceeded for 7 to 11 cycles. TCRdb recomputed calls from the 5' RACE reads with MiXCR, one row per CDR3 protein. The top ten hold about 26% of the sample, which has fewer than 700,000 distinct CDR3 sequences, less than 60% seen once. Material: blood. Every receptor here comes from an elderly man in good health.

This sequence joins TRBV7-8 and TRBJ2-1; D may be TRBD2 (6 bases). From germline, CDR1 is SGHVS and CDR2 FQNEAQ. The CDR3 extends over 16 amino acids. Deletions cut 5 bases from V and 5 bases from J, with 19 bases between. CDR3 sequence reads: CASSITGLSAHNEQFF. CDR3 DNA sequence: TGTGCCAGCAGCATTACGGGACTTTCGGCCCACAATGAGCAGTTCTTC.

This clonotype turned up a few times. The CDR3 DNA reads TGTGCCAGCAGTTACGACAGGTACAATGAGCAGTTCTTC. It encodes CASSYDRYNEQFF. The chain joins TRBV12-3 or TRBV12-4 to TRBJ2-1, with D tentatively TRBD1 (6 bases). Trimming removed 4 bases from V and 4 bases from J, with 8 bases in between. This CDR3 is 13 amino acids long.

This clonotype was counted between two and nine times. The rearrangement joins TRBV9 to TRBJ2-1, with 7 positions matching TRBD2. V shed 0 bases and J 7 bases; nucleotides not matched to a gene: 10. Germline CDR1 and CDR2: SGDLS and YYNGEE. There are 16 residues in the CDR3. The CDR3 DNA reads as TGTGCCAGCAGCGTAGCAACCGTAGCGGGCCAAAATGAGCAGTTCTTC. Protein sequence: CASSVATVAGQNEQFF. Filled out from reference TRBV9 and TRBJ2-1, the complete variable domain reads DSGVTQTPKHLITATGQRVTLRCSPRSGDLSVYWYQQSLDQGLQFLIQYYNGEERAKGNILERFSAQQFPDLHSELNLSSLELGDSALYFCASSVATVAGQNEQFFGPGTRLTVL.

This sequence joins TRBV4-3 and TRBJ2-7, with D tentatively TRBD2 (6 bases). CDR3 length equals 16 residues. Trimming cost V 0 bases and J 2 bases, with 14 bases left between them. CDR1 is LGHNA and CDR2 is YSLEER in the germline V gene. For the CDR3, the DNA is TGCGCCAGCAGCCAAGATATAGGCGGGATCCCCTACGAGCAGTACTTC. It is translated as CASSQDIGGIPYEQYF.

The chain links TRBV7-9 to TRBJ2-1, with D unresolved. Germline V gene sequence: CDR1 SEHNR, CDR2 FQNEAQ (reference sequence). The CDR3 has 15 residues. V lost 4 bases to trimming and J lost 3 bases, with 13 bases between them. This chain's CDR3 is CASSWWLGYYNEQFF. The CDR3 nucleotides are TGTGCCAGCAGCTGGTGGCTAGGGTACTACAATGAGCAGTTCTTC.

This clonotype showed up just a few times. The chain uses TRBV12-3 or TRBV12-4 and TRBJ2-5; 8 bases line up with TRBD1. The CDR3 runs 14 residues. V trimming: 8 bases; J trimming: 1 base; junction bases outside the gene matches: 6. CDR3 in amino acids: CASRSGTGQETQYF. Here the CDR3 DNA reads TGTGCCAGCCGCTCTGGGACAGGCCAAGAGACCCAGTACTTC.

The gene calls are TRBV7-9 and TRBJ1-2; D is unclear. The CDR3 runs to 17 residues. CDR1 SEHNR and CDR2 FQNEAQ come from the germline V gene (reference sequence). V lost 4 bases to trimming and J lost 5 bases, with 23 bases between them. CDR3 sequence reads: CASSSPPGSGADYGYTF. The CDR3 nucleotides are TGTGCCAGCAGCTCCCCCCCCGGATCTGGCGCGGATTATGGCTACACCTTC.

The V gene is TRBV7-2, the J gene TRBJ1-5; D not certain. The germline V gene encodes CDR1 SGHTA and CDR2 FQGNSA. The CDR3 runs 14 residues. The V gene lost 4 bases and the J gene lost 4 bases, with 11 bases spanning the gap. The DNA of the CDR3 is TGTGCCAGCAGCTCCAAAGGCGGGAATCAGCCCCAGCATTTT. This codes for CASSSKGGNQPQHF.

There are a few counts of this clonotype. The chain has TRBV5-1 and TRBJ2-7; no definite D call. Germline CDR1 SGHRS, CDR2 YFSETQ. The V end was cut by 2 bases, the J end by 3 bases, with 9 bases between. This CDR3 has 13 amino acids. The CDR3 DNA follows: TGCGCCAGCAGCTTCACCCTCGGCTACGAGCAGTACTTC. It is translated as CASSFTLGYEQYF. The full variable domain, its missing parts supplied by reference TRBV5-1 and TRBJ2-7, is KAGVTQTPRYLIKTRGQQVTLSCSPISGHRSVSWYQQTPGQGLQFLFEYFSETQRNKGNFPGRFSGRQFSNSRSEMNVSTLELGDSALYLCASSFTLGYEQYFGPGTRLTVT.

Only a few counts were recorded for this clonotype. This rearrangement joins TRBV20-1 to TRBJ2-7; no clear D. CDR1 is DFQATT, CDR2 SNEGSKA, per germline (reference sequence). The ends were cut back, 3 bases at V and 0 bases at J, with 9 bases in the middle. CDR3 length: 13 amino acids. The CDR3 region is CSARGGDSYEQYF. CDR3 in DNA: TGCAGTGCTAGGGGCGGAGACTCCTACGAGCAGTACTTC.

As regards this clonotype: A much larger clone sits a single nucleotide away, making a read error possible. The chain links TRBV29-1 to TRBJ2-4; D remains ambiguous. The length of the CDR3 is 11 residues. Germline assignment: CDR1 SQVTM and CDR2 ANQGSEA. V dropped 4 bases and J dropped 9 bases, with 10 bases sitting between them. CDR3 protein: CSVAFRAIQYF. The CDR3 nucleotides read TGCAGCGTTGCTTTCAGAGCCATTCAGTACTTC.

The chain is built from TRBV7-2 and TRBJ2-5; maybe TRBD2 (6 bases). The J call may be incorrect, as the DNA end agrees better with TRBJ2-7. Germline V lookup: CDR1 SGHTA, CDR2 FQGNSA. This CDR3 comprises 15 residues. CDR3 DNA: TGTGCCAGCAGCTTTTTCCTCGTCGGAGGGAGCGAGCAGTACTTC. This translates into CASSFFLVGGSEQYF.

The chain has TRBV4-2 and TRBJ2-3, with D uncertain. Trimming shortened V by 1 base and J by 10 bases, and 15 bases separated the two germline ends. The CDR3 has 14 residues. Looked up from germline, CDR1 is LGHNA and CDR2 is YNFKEQ. CDR3 sequence reads: CASSQGTLKEAQYF. The CDR3, as DNA: TGTGCCAGCAGCCAAGGTACTTTAAAAGAGGCGCAGTATTTT.

This clonotype turned up a few times. The chain recombines TRBV7-9 with TRBJ1-2, with a tentative D call TRBD1 (5 bases). There are 16 residues in the CDR3. Trimming shortened V by 4 bases and J by 7 bases, and 22 bases separated the two germline ends. CDR1 is SEHNR, CDR2 FQNEAQ, per germline (reference sequence). In DNA, the CDR3 is TGTGCCAGCAGCTCCGGCGGCCAGGGACTTATCTTTGGCTACACCTTC. Translating gives CASSSGGQGLIFGYTF.

The rearrangement uses TRBV20-1 and TRBJ2-1; weak D call: TRBD2 (7 bases). CDR1 and CDR2 (germline): DFQATT, SNEGSKA (reference sequence). The CDR3 covers 12 residues. V was cut by 3 bases and J by 15 bases, with 18 bases left in between. For the CDR3, the DNA is TGCAGTGCTAGTGGGGGGGCTTCCTTGCGGTTCTTC. This translates into CSASGGASLRFF.

Worth noting for this clonotype: Being one base from a much bigger clone, this may be a read error. The CDR3 DNA follows: TGTACCAGCAGTACGACAGGGTTGGGTGAGCAGTTCTTC. Its protein is CTSSTTGLGEQFF. The V gene is TRBV6-6, the J gene TRBJ2-1, with 7 nucleotides matching TRBD1. Germline loops: CDR1 MNHNY, CDR2 SVGAGI (reference sequence). This CDR3 region has 13 residues.

The sample holds one count of this clonotype. The chain is built from TRBV7-2 and TRBJ2-3, with D possibly matching TRBD2 (6 bases). The CDR3 is 15 amino acids. V was clipped by 3 bases and J by 6 bases, with 16 bases between them. The germline CDR1 and CDR2 sequences are SGHTA and FQGNSA. In nucleotides, the CDR3 is TGTGCCAGCAGCTTCGGGACTTCCCCTCCCGATACGCAGTATTTT. This translates into CASSFGTSPPDTQYF.

This clonotype appeared a few times. The gene calls are TRBV7-9 and TRBJ2-7, with a tentative D call TRBD1 (6 bases). Trimming removed 1 base at V and 2 bases at J, with 12 bases between. The germline gives CDR1 SEHNR, CDR2 FQNEAQ (reference sequence). CDR3 length: 15 amino acids. The CDR3 is CASSLGDIQTYEQYF. CDR3 DNA: TGTGCCAGCAGCTTAGGGGACATCCAAACCTACGAGCAGTACTTC.